The present T cell receptor (beta chain) was sequenced within a study of cytomegalovirus exposure and HLA in healthy donors. Study-level results: High specificity and sensitivity for cytomegalovirus status were reported for the classifier. An analysis was carried out at a later point. It showed that HLA-associated TCR beta chains were more clonally expanded than equally common non-associated chains.

The PCR was carried out with 60 Vbeta primers and 13 Jbeta primers. Original handling: The authors later counted some 76 million unique TCR beta chains, some 12 million of them shared. Profiled with immunoSEQ multiplex PCR; TCRdb holds only in-frame clones, not every one. V and J calls and clone size are given by that table; D and trimming were obtained from the DNA. The table has 110,000 or so clones, about four fifths seen once; the top ten hold roughly 2.6%. CDR1 and CDR2 from the germline V gene are MNHEY and SVGAGI. The CDR3 extends over 13 amino acids. The V gene lost 5 bases and the J gene lost 1 base, with 5 bases spanning the gap. Notes on this clone: Its antigen is not identified.

The rearrangement links TRBV6-5 to TRBJ2-2; no reliable D call. The origin of this receptor is a woman between 18 and 29 years old in good health and CMV-seronegative. The sample consisted of PBMCs. CDR3 in amino acids: CASSRQNTGELFF. The CDR3 bases are TGTGCCAGCAGTCGACAGAACACCGGGGAGCTGTTTTTT.